Presented here are 32 T cell receptor beta chains from one specimen sequenced in a study of PD-1 blockade in classical Hodgkin lymphoma. Exposure to brentuximab vedotin varied, and each patient had relapsed following autologous stem cell transplantation. CD8+ T cell isolation from thawed PBMCs was performed by magnetic negative selection. Libraries were prepared by immunoSEQ multiplex PCR; TCRdb keeps only in-frame clonotypes and omits some of them. Of 6,000 to 7,500 clones in the sample, 45% to 55% were seen once. This specimen was CD8+ T cells from blood, taken at baseline. Receptor source: a human donor with classical Hodgkin lymphoma.

The chain couples TRBV28 to TRBJ2-1, with TRBD1 matching over 10 bases. Germline V gives CDR1 MDHEN, CDR2 SYDVKM. The J segment lost 4 bases and the V segment lost 8 bases, leaving 2 bases of the junction unmatched. This CDR3 contains 13 residues. CDR3 nucleotides: TGTGCCAGCGGGGACAGGGGTTACAATGAGCAGTTCTTC. The encoded protein is CASGDRGYNEQFF.

The gene calls are TRBV7-6 and TRBJ2-3; tentative D call: TRBD2 (5 bases). Germline values: CDR1 SGHVS, CDR2 FNYEAQ. V gave up 2 bases and J gave up 2 bases, with 17 bases separating them. The CDR3 has 17 amino acids. CDR3 DNA sequence: TGTGCCAGCAGCTTAAACCCGGGGTTTCAACCCACAGATACGCAGTATTTT. Translated: CASSLNPGFQPTDTQYF.

This clone ranks as large (0.1 to 1%). The chain recombines TRBV9 with TRBJ2-1; tentatively, D is TRBD2 (5 bases). The V gene's germline CDR1 is SGDLS and CDR2 YYNGEE. Trimming shortened V by 3 bases and J by 10 bases, and 17 bases separated the two germline ends. This CDR3 contains 14 residues. CDR3 region: CASSGSALLGEQFF. The CDR3 bases are TGTGCCAGCAGCGGTAGCGCCCTGCTGGGAGAGCAGTTCTTC.

This clone appeared a few times. V and J are TRBV7-6 and TRBJ2-2, with TRBD2 matching over 9 bases. Germline V gene sequence: CDR1 SGHVS, CDR2 FNYEAQ. There are 16 residues in the CDR3. V lost 5 bases and J lost 7; bases outside the gene matches: 11. CDR3 sequence: CASSPTLREGIGELFF. The CDR3, as DNA: TGTGCCAGCAGCCCGACCCTGCGGGAGGGGATCGGGGAGCTGTTTTTT. Looking up the rest from reference TRBV7-6 and TRBJ2-2 gives the full variable domain: GAGVSQSPRYKVTKRGQDVALRCDPISGHVSLYWYRQALGQGPEFLTYFNYEAQQDKSGLPNDRFSAERPEGSISTLTIQRTEQRDSAMYRCASSPTLREGIGELFFGEGSRLTVL.

This clone is medium-sized in the sample. J is TRBJ2-5 and V is TRBV7-6; no reliable D call. Germline lookup yields CDR1 SGHVS and CDR2 FNYEAQ. V lost 4 bases to trimming and J lost 5 bases, with 23 bases between them. The CDR3 sequence is 17 residues long. CDR3 nucleotide sequence: TGTGCCAGCAGCTCCATACCGGACCTGGCCCCGCTGGAGACCCAGTACTTC. Its translation is CASSSIPDLAPLETQYF.

This clone is medium-sized (0.01 to 0.1%) in the sample. V and J are TRBV6-1 and TRBJ2-7; no definite D call. The CDR3 contains 15 residues. Germline CDR1 MNHNS, CDR2 SASEGT. V was trimmed by 2 bases and J by 0 bases, leaving 11 bases between them. CDR3 in amino acids: CASSETALNSYEQYF. The CDR3, as DNA: TGTGCCAGCAGTGAAACAGCTCTAAACTCCTACGAGCAGTACTTC.

The chain combines TRBV4-1 with TRBJ2-6; weak D call: TRBD2 (6 bases). Germline CDR1 and CDR2: MGHRA and YSYEKL. Trimming stripped 4 bases from V and 0 bases from J, with 7 bases between. The CDR3 length is 15 residues. The CDR3 is CASSRGLSGANVLTF. The DNA for the CDR3 is TGCGCCAGCAGCCGGGGACTCTCTGGGGCCAACGTCCTGACTTTC.

The chain joins TRBV15 to TRBJ1-4, with D unresolved. The CDR3 length is 15 residues. Germline V CDR1 and CDR2: LNHNV, YYDKDF (reference sequence). V was pared by 1 base and J by 5 bases, with 11 bases between. The CDR3 DNA reads as TGTGCCACCAGCAGAGTTGTCGGCGCCAATGAAAAACTGTTTTTT. Protein sequence: CATSRVVGANEKLFF.

Sample share makes this clone medium-sized. The chain uses TRBV10-3 and TRBJ1-4; D remains ambiguous. Trimming stripped 0 bases from V and 6 bases from J, with 11 bases between. This CDR3 is 15 amino acids long. Germline CDR1 ENHRY, CDR2 SYGVKD. The CDR3 here is CAISESTDADEKLFF. In DNA, the CDR3 is TGTGCCATCAGTGAGTCGACGGACGCCGATGAAAAACTGTTTTTT.

V is TRBV30 and J is TRBJ2-2, with no clear D. Trimming stripped 2 bases from V and 4 bases from J, with 8 bases between. Germline V CDR1 and CDR2: GTSNPN, SVGIG (reference sequence). This CDR3 has 13 residues. CDR3 amino acids: CAWSHQITGELFF. CDR3 DNA sequence: TGTGCCTGGAGTCACCAGATCACCGGGGAGCTGTTTTTT.

This clone was picked up a small number of times. This chain links TRBV28 with TRBJ2-1; 12 positions agree with TRBD2. Germline-derived CDR1 and CDR2 are MDHEN and SYDVKM. V shed 4 bases and J 8 bases; nucleotides not matched to a gene: 3. The CDR3 totals 14 residues. The CDR3 is CASSSSGRVDEQFF. In DNA, the CDR3 is TGTGCCAGCAGTTCTAGCGGGAGGGTTGATGAGCAGTTCTTC. The full variable domain, its missing parts supplied by reference TRBV28 and TRBJ2-1, is DVKVTQSSRYLVKRTGEKVFLECVQDMDHENMFWYRQDPGLGLRLIYFSYDVKMKEKGDIPEGYSVSREKKERFSLILESASTNQTSMYLCASSSSGRVDEQFFGPGTRLTVL.

The J gene is TRBJ2-5, the V gene TRBV10-3; TRBD2 agrees at 10 bases. The CDR3 sequence is 15 residues long. Trimming cost V 3 bases and J 4 bases; bases outside gene matches: 5. The germline gives CDR1 ENHRY, CDR2 SYGVKD. This CDR3 is CAISELSSGRETQYF. The CDR3 DNA reads as TGTGCCATCAGTGAACTTTCTAGCGGGAGAGAGACCCAGTACTTC.

This clone is labeled as medium-sized. The chain employs TRBV6-5 and TRBJ2-3, with TRBD2 matching over 8 bases. V was clipped by 4 bases and J by 5 bases; unmatched bases: 11. Germline V gene sequence: CDR1 MNHEY, CDR2 SVGAGI. CDR3 length equals 16 residues. Written as DNA, the CDR3 is TGTGCCAGCAGTTCGGTCACTAGCGGATATGGAGATACGCAGTATTTT. It is translated as CASSSVTSGYGDTQYF.

This clone was seen a few times. The chain uses TRBV7-9 and TRBJ2-1; unclear D gene. The germline V gene has CDR1 SEHNR and CDR2 FQNEAQ (reference sequence). This CDR3 spans 17 amino acids. V was shortened by 0 bases and J by 1 base, with 13 bases between the two germline ends. As DNA, the CDR3 is TGTGCCAGCAGCTTAGCAAGTTTGGGCAGGTCCTACAATGAGCAGTTCTTC. Residues: CASSLASLGRSYNEQFF.

V gene TRBV29-1 combines with J gene TRBJ1-2, with no clear D. Trimming pared 1 base from V and 4 bases from J, leaving 19 bases between. Germline CDR1 reads SQVTM; CDR2 reads ANQGSEA. This CDR3 comprises 16 residues. In nucleotides, the CDR3 is TGCAGCGTTGAAGGTGCGACCCGTTCTGGATCCTATGGCTACACCTTC. This gives the protein CSVEGATRSGSYGYTF.

Sample share makes this clone medium-sized (0.01 to 0.1%). The gene calls are TRBV5-1 and TRBJ2-1; maybe TRBD2 (6 bases). V lost 3 bases and J 3 bases, leaving 16 bases between the germline ends. The CDR3 consists of 16 residues. Looked up from germline, CDR1 is SGHRS and CDR2 is YFSETQ. The CDR3: CASSSSSTSVYNEQFF. The CDR3 nucleotides read TGCGCCAGCAGCTCGAGCTCGACTAGTGTCTACAATGAGCAGTTCTTC.

Concerning this clone itself: At one of its ends the junction is not consistent with the germline gene, which may arise from a read error. The V gene is TRBV10-1, the J gene TRBJ2-5, with TRBD2 identical over 14 bases. The CDR3 is 21 amino acids. Germline loops: CDR1 WNHNN, CDR2 SYGVQD (reference sequence). The CDR3 region is CARKRNTGTSGSEGPRESQYF. The CDR3, as DNA: TGCGCCAGAAAAAGGAACACCGGGACTAGCGGGAGCGAGGGACCAAGAGAGTCCCAGTACTTC.

The sample holds a few counts of this clone. V and J are TRBV5-4 and TRBJ2-7, with 7 bases fitting TRBD1. The CDR3 runs to 15 residues. The ends lost 4 bases at V and 6 bases at J; junction bases unmatched: 13. Germline V gives CDR1 SGHNT, CDR2 YYREEE (reference sequence). CDR3 coding DNA: TGTGCCAGCAGCCGACCTGGAGAGGGGGCGGGCGAGCAGTACTTC. Its translation: CASSRPGEGAGEQYF.

The V and J genes are TRBV4-1 and TRBJ2-7, with D maybe TRBD1 (5 bases). Trimming removed 0 bases from V and 0 bases from J, with 9 bases in between. CDR1 MGHRA and CDR2 YSYEKL come from the germline V gene. This CDR3 is 15 amino acids long. In DNA form, the CDR3 reads TGCGCCAGCAGCCAAGAACAGGTCACCTCCTACGAGCAGTACTTC. It translates to CASSQEQVTSYEQYF.

The chain couples TRBV5-1 to TRBJ2-1, with D possibly being TRBD1 or TRBD2 (5 bases each). The CDR3 is 16 amino acids. CDR1 is SGHRS, CDR2 YFSETQ, per germline. V was cut by 4 bases and J by 0 bases, with 14 bases left in between. The CDR3, as DNA: TGCGCCAGCAGCCCGGGACGGAGGAGCTCCTACAATGAGCAGTTCTTC. This gives the protein CASSPGRRSSYNEQFF.

The chain has TRBV5-1 and TRBJ2-1; TRBD2 is a possible D gene (5 bases). The CDR3 has 13 residues. V was pared by 6 bases and J by 8 bases, with 15 bases between. CDR1 SGHRS and CDR2 YFSETQ come from the germline V gene. CDR3 bases: TGCGCCAGCAAAGACGGGGAAAGGGATGAGCAGTTCTTC. Translation: CASKDGERDEQFF.

This chain's CDR3 is CASSLQGFDEQYF. CDR3 bases: TGTGCCAGCAGTTTACAAGGGTTTGACGAGCAGTACTTC. V usage is TRBV27 and J usage is TRBJ2-7, with D hard to call. Germline CDR1 is MNHEY and CDR2 is SMNVEV (reference sequence). Trimming cost V 2 bases and J 5 bases, with 10 bases left between them. This CDR3 is built from 13 residues.

In its sample, this clone was seen a few times. The chain couples TRBV9 to TRBJ1-5; the D is unclear. The V gene lost 1 base and the J gene lost 4 bases, with 6 bases spanning the gap. The CDR3 sequence is 13 residues long. Germline V gene lookup returns CDR1 SGDLS and CDR2 YYNGEE. The CDR3 loop is CASSVTENQPQHF. Written as DNA, the CDR3 is TGTGCCAGCAGCGTAACGGAGAATCAGCCCCAGCATTTT.

This chain uses TRBV6-5 with TRBJ1-2, with D possibly matching TRBD1 (5 bases). This CDR3 has 14 amino acids. With 0 bases removed from V and 10 bases from J, the gap between germline ends came to 15 bases. The germline V gene has CDR1 MNHEY and CDR2 SVGAGI. Here the CDR3 DNA reads TGTGCCAGCAGTTACTCGCAGGGCCTCGGTGTCTACACCTTC. This gives the protein CASSYSQGLGVYTF.

The rearrangement joins TRBV28 to TRBJ2-7, with a weak D call TRBD1 (5 bases). V was cut by 6 bases and J by 0 bases, with 18 bases left in between. The CDR3 length is 16 residues. CDR1 is MDHEN and CDR2 is SYDVKM in the germline V gene. CDR3 coding DNA: TGTGCCAGCAGCACTGTCCCTCAGGGCCTCTCCTACGAGCAGTACTTC. It translates to CASSTVPQGLSYEQYF.

The DNA for the CDR3 is TGTGCCAGCAGTTTCCCCTTGGCGGGAGCCTACAATGAGCAGTTCTTC. This gives the protein CASSFPLAGAYNEQFF. This chain joins TRBV27 and TRBJ2-1, with 7 bases lining up with TRBD2. Trimming cost V 3 bases and J 2 bases; bases outside gene matches: 7. CDR3 size: 16 residues. Germline loops: CDR1 MNHEY, CDR2 SMNVEV (reference sequence).

This clone qualifies as medium-sized. The chain employs TRBV28 and TRBJ2-7; 7 bases are shared with TRBD1. Germline values: CDR1 MDHEN, CDR2 SYDVKM. This CDR3 has 15 residues. Trimming removed 5 bases from V and 2 bases from J; junction bases left unmatched: 9. The CDR3 here is CASSPPQGFPYEQYF. CDR3 sequence (DNA): TGTGCCAGCAGTCCTCCACAGGGGTTTCCCTACGAGCAGTACTTC.

The chain couples TRBV2 to TRBJ2-3, with no clear D. The CDR3 spans 14 residues. In germline, CDR1 is SNHLY, CDR2 FYNNEI. The CDR3 here is CAMAAVASTDTQYF. CDR3 sequence (DNA): TGTGCAATGGCGGCAGTCGCTAGCACAGATACGCAGTATTTT.

The chain couples TRBV28 to TRBJ2-1, with 8 bases identical to TRBD2. CDR3 length equals 16 residues. V lost 4 bases to trimming and J lost 7 bases; unmatched junction nucleotides: 12. The V gene's germline CDR1 is MDHEN and CDR2 SYDVKM. The CDR3 DNA reads TGTGCCAGCAGTTCTCTTCGAGGGACTAGGGAAAATGAGCAGTTCTTC. Residues: CASSSLRGTRENEQFF. Full variable domain (rest looked up from reference TRBV28 and TRBJ2-1): DVKVTQSSRYLVKRTGEKVFLECVQDMDHENMFWYRQDPGLGLRLIYFSYDVKMKEKGDIPEGYSVSREKKERFSLILESASTNQTSMYLCASSSLRGTRENEQFFGPGTRLTVL.

Worth noting for this clone: This sample includes further DNA sequences coding for the same CDR3. The chain has TRBV9 and TRBJ1-4, with D hard to call. V shed 0 bases and J shed 7 bases, with 7 bases lying between them. In germline, CDR1 is SGDLS, CDR2 YYNGEE. The CDR3 is 13 amino acids. The CDR3 protein is CASSVATGEKLFF. The CDR3 DNA follows: TGTGCCAGCAGCGTAGCTACCGGTGAAAAACTGTTTTTT. Full variable domain (remainder filled in from reference TRBV9 and TRBJ1-4): DSGVTQTPKHLITATGQRVTLRCSPRSGDLSVYWYQQSLDQGLQFLIQYYNGEERAKGNILERFSAQQFPDLHSELNLSSLELGDSALYFCASSVATGEKLFFGSGTQLSVL.

This clone was picked up one time. This rearrangement joins TRBV2 to TRBJ2-3; TRBD2 is a possible D gene (6 bases). CDR3 length: 13 amino acids. Trimming left V 10 bases short and J 0 bases short, with 11 bases between. Looked up from germline, CDR1 is SNHLY and CDR2 is FYNNEI. The CDR3 is CAIQDYSTDTQYF. The DNA for the CDR3 is TGTGCCATTCAGGACTACAGCACAGATACGCAGTATTTT.

The chain joins TRBV7-4 to TRBJ2-2; either TRBD1 or TRBD2 may supply D (5 bases each). The CDR3 extends over 17 amino acids. The germline CDR1 and CDR2 sequences are SGHVT and SQSDAQ. Trimming removed 4 bases from V and 6 bases from J, with 21 bases in between. The CDR3 loop reads CASSSMGESVLSGELFF. In DNA, the CDR3 is TGTGCCAGCAGCTCCATGGGGGAATCTGTTTTATCCGGGGAGCTGTTTTTT. Filled out from reference TRBV7-4 and TRBJ2-2, the complete variable domain reads GAGVSQSPRYKVAKRGRDVALRCDSISGHVTLYWYRQTLGQGSEVLTYSQSDAQRDKSGRPSGRFSAERPERSVSTLKIQRTEQGDSAVYLCASSSMGESVLSGELFFGEGSRLTVL.